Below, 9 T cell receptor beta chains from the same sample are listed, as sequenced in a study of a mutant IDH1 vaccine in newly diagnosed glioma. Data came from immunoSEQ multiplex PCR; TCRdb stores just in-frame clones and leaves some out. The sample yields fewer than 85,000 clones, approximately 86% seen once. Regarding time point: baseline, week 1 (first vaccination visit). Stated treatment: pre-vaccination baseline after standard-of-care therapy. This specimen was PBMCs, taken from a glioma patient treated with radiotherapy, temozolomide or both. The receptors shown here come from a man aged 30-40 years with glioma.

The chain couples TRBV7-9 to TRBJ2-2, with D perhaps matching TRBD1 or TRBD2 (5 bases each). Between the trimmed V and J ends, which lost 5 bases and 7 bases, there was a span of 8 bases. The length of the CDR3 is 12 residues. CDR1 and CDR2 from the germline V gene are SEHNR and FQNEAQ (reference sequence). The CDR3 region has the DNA TGTGCCAGCAGCCCGAGGGGCGGGGAGCTGTTTTTT. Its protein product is CASSPRGGELFF.

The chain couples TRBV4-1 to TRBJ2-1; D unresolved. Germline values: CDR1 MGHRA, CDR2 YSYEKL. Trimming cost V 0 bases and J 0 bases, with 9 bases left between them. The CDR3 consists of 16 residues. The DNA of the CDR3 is TGCGCCAGCAGCCAAGACGGGCCGAGCTCCTACAATGAGCAGTTCTTC. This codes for CASSQDGPSSYNEQFF.

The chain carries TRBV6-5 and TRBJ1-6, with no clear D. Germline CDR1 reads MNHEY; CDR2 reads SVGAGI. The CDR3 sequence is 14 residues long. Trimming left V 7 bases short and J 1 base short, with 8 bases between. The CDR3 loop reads CASTRVSYNSPLHF. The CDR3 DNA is TGTGCCAGCACTCGCGTATCCTATAATTCACCCCTCCACTTT.

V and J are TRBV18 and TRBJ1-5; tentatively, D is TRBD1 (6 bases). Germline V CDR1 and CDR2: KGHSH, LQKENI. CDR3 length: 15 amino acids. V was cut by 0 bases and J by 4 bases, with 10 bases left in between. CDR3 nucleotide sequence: TGTGCCAGCTCACCACCGGGACACCAAAATCAGCCCCAGCATTTT. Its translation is CASSPPGHQNQPQHF.

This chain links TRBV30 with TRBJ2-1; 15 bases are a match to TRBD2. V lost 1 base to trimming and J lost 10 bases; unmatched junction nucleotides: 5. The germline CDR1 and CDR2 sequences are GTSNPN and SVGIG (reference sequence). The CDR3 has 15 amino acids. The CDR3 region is CAWSGTSGGAWEQFF. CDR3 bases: TGTGCCTGGAGTGGGACTAGCGGGGGGGCATGGGAGCAGTTCTTC.

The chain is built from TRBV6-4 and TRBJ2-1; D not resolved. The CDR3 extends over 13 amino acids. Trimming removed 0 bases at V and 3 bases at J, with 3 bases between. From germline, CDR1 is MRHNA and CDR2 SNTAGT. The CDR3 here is CASSDSDYNEQFF. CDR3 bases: TGTGCCAGCAGTGACTCGGACTACAATGAGCAGTTCTTC.

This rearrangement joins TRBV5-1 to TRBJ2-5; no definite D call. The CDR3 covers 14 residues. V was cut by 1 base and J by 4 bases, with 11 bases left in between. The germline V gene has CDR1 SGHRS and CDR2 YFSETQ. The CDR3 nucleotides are TGCGCCAGCAGCTTGAGTTCAGGTTTAGAGACCCAGTACTTC. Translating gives CASSLSSGLETQYF.

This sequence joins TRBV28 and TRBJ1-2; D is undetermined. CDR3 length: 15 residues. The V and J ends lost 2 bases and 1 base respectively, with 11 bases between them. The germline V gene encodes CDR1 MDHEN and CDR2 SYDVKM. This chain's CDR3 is CASSLGQNINYGYTF. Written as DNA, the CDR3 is TGTGCCAGCAGTTTAGGCCAAAATATTAACTATGGCTACACCTTC.

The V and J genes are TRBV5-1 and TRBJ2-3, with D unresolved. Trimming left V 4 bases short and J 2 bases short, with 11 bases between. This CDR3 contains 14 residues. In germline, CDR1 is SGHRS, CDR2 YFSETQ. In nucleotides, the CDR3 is TGCGCCAGCAGCCCCGTACAGCTCACAGATACGCAGTATTTT. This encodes CASSPVQLTDTQYF.